The subject of this entry is one TCR beta chain. Here immunoSEQ multiplex PCR was the method, and the copy in TCRdb shows in-frame clones only, minus some. The sample has over 70,000 clones; about 92% are singletons. The data originate from a study of T cell changes during pregnancy in multiple sclerosis. The clonotype originates from a female donor in good health, enrolled as a control in a pregnancy study. The starting material was peripheral blood, obtained in the third trimester of pregnancy.

CDR3 sequence reads: CASSLLAGTGVYYEQFF. DNA for the CDR3: TGCGCCAGCAGCCTTTTGGCCGGGACAGGGGTGTACTATGAGCAGTTCTTC. The chain is built from TRBV4-1 and TRBJ2-1; TRBD1 aligns across 10 bases. CDR3 length: 17 amino acids. Germline V gene lookup returns CDR1 MGHRA and CDR2 YSYEKL. Unmatched junction bases numbered 14, after V lost 4 bases and J lost 8 bases.